The T cell receptor beta chain described here comes from a study of circulating CD8 cells and anti-PD-1 response in melanoma. Study at large: Of around 13 patients, seven got anti-PD-1 first and six had prior therapy. Overall study results and limits: Expanded sorted subsets were checked for tumor reactivity using peptides. Under 8% of TRB clonotypes were shared between subsets at M1.

Each library started from roughly 15 ng of total RNA using the QIAseq Immune Repertoire TCR panel. TCRdb reprocessed the reads via MiXCR and lists one record per CDR3 protein. The sample consists of 1,000 to 1,200 distinct CDR3 sequences, approximately 9% of them appearing once. Live CD3+CD8+TCRalphabeta+ cells were sorted into four subsets by PD-1 and/or TIGIT. This clonotype appeared a few times. Antigen unknown. This may stem from a read error, because a much larger clone lies one nucleotide away. Germline CDR1 and CDR2: LNHDA and SQIVND (reference sequence). The CDR3 contains 14 residues. The V end was cut by 4 bases, the J end by 5 bases, with 12 bases between.

The rearrangement uses TRBV19 and TRBJ2-1; a possible D gene is TRBD1 (6 bases). The sequences come from CD8+ T cells from PBMCs, collected at baseline or after one month of anti-PD-1 therapy (not recorded which). The sequence was collected from a human donor with melanoma. The CDR3 loop reads CASSKQGIHNEQFF. CDR3 DNA sequence: TGTGCCAGTAGTAAACAGGGAATCCACAATGAGCAGTTCTTC.